This is a list of T cell receptor beta chains from one sample in a study of blood T cell repertoires in COVID-19. Repertoires were generated with immunoSEQ multiplex PCR, while TCRdb's copy carries only in-frame clones and drops some. The sample has some 130,000 clones, around three quarters seen once. Sample: peripheral blood. These receptors all come from a human donor in a cohort sampled during active COVID-19. The CDR3 runs from the conserved cysteine through the conserved F or W. A D gene is named only where the DNA matches it firmly. Expanded clones are given a class, and other clones once, few, many or no size at all.

d_call: NA; j_call: TRBJ1-1; v_call: TRBV7-9; clone_size: NA; cdr3_nt: TGTGCCAGCAGCTTAGGAGCTAACACTGAAGCTTTCTTT; cdr3_aa: CASSLGANTEAFF
d_call: NA; j_call: TRBJ1-1; v_call: TRBV29-1; clone_size: NA; cdr3_nt: TGCAGCGTTCATCAGGTCAAGATGAACACTGAAGCTTTCTTT; cdr3_aa: CSVHQVKMNTEAFF
d_call: TRBD1; j_call: TRBJ1-2; v_call: TRBV7-9; clone_size: NA; cdr3_nt: TGTGCCAGCAGCGCCCGGGACAGAGCTAACTATGGCTACACCTTC; cdr3_aa: CASSARDRANYGYTF
d_call: TRBD2; j_call: TRBJ2-2; v_call: TRBV2; clone_size: NA; cdr3_nt: TGTGCCAGCAGAGTATACCTAGCGGGGGGAAACACCGGGGAGCTGTTTTTT; cdr3_aa: CASRVYLAGGNTGELFF
d_call: NA; j_call: TRBJ1-5; v_call: TRBV3-1/TRBV3-2; clone_size: few; cdr3_nt: TGTGCCAGCAGCCAAGATTGGGCAGGGAGGAGCAATCAGCCCCAGCATTTT; cdr3_aa: CASSQDWAGRSNQPQHF
d_call: TRBD1; j_call: TRBJ1-5; v_call: TRBV18; clone_size: NA; cdr3_nt: TGTGCCAGCTCACCATCACAGGGGCGAGGGCAGCCCCAGCATTTT; cdr3_aa: CASSPSQGRGQPQHF
d_call: TRBD1; j_call: TRBJ2-7; v_call: TRBV27; clone_size: NA; cdr3_nt: TGTGCCAGCAGTTTATTCGGGACAGGGAACGAGCAGTACTTC; cdr3_aa: CASSLFGTGNEQYF
d_call: TRBD1; j_call: TRBJ1-2; v_call: TRBV6-5; clone_size: NA; cdr3_nt: TGTGCCAGCAGTACCCCACAGGGGCAGGGTGGCTACACCTTC; cdr3_aa: CASSTPQGQGGYTF
d_call: NA; j_call: TRBJ2-5; v_call: TRBV11-2; clone_size: NA; cdr3_nt: TGTGCCAGCAGCTTTGCGGGGTCCCAAGAGACCCAGTACTTC; cdr3_aa: CASSFAGSQETQYF
d_call: TRBD1; j_call: TRBJ1-3; v_call: TRBV28; clone_size: NA; cdr3_nt: TGTGCCAGCAGTTCCCCGGACAGGGGTGAAAACACCATATATTTT; cdr3_aa: CASSSPDRGENTIYF
d_call: TRBD1; j_call: TRBJ1-6; v_call: TRBV18; clone_size: many; cdr3_nt: TGTGCCAGCTCACCAAGGGACAGGGAAAACTCACCCCTCCACTTT; cdr3_aa: CASSPRDRENSPLHF
d_call: TRBD1; j_call: TRBJ2-7; v_call: TRBV5-6; clone_size: once; cdr3_nt: TGTGCCAGCAGCTCGGTGTGGGACAGGGCCTACGAGCAGTACTTC; cdr3_aa: CASSSVWDRAYEQYF
d_call: NA; j_call: TRBJ1-1; v_call: TRBV27; clone_size: NA; cdr3_nt: TGTGCCAGCAGTCCCGGACAGTCAAAAGCTTTCTTT; cdr3_aa: CASSPGQSKAFF
d_call: TRBD1; j_call: TRBJ2-7; v_call: TRBV12-3/TRBV12-4; clone_size: NA; cdr3_nt: TGTGCCAGCGGATCATACAGGGGCTACGAGCAGTACTTC; cdr3_aa: CASGSYRGYEQYF
d_call: NA; j_call: TRBJ1-1; v_call: TRBV4-1; clone_size: NA; cdr3_nt: TGCGCCAGCAGCCAAGAAGGTTCCAGTGCCGTTGTGGACTTAGTTCGTGAAGCTTTCTTT; cdr3_aa: CASSQEGSSAVVDLVREAFF
d_call: NA; j_call: TRBJ2-5; v_call: TRBV18; clone_size: once; cdr3_nt: TGTGCCAGCTCACCGCAGGGGGGCCAGACCCAGTACTTC; cdr3_aa: CASSPQGGQTQYF
d_call: TRBD1; j_call: TRBJ2-7; v_call: TRBV13; clone_size: NA; cdr3_nt: TGTGCCAGCAGCGACCGGACAGGTCCCTACGAGCAGTACTTC; cdr3_aa: CASSDRTGPYEQYF
d_call: TRBD1; j_call: TRBJ1-2; v_call: TRBV5-6; clone_size: NA; cdr3_nt: TGTGCCAGCAGCTTGAAGGGACAGGTCTATGGCTACACCTTC; cdr3_aa: CASSLKGQVYGYTF
d_call: TRBD2; j_call: TRBJ2-2; v_call: TRBV14; clone_size: few; cdr3_nt: TGTGCCAGCAGCCATCTAGCGGGGGCGAACACCGGGGAGCTGTTTTTT; cdr3_aa: CASSHLAGANTGELFF
d_call: NA; j_call: TRBJ1-4; v_call: TRBV11-2; clone_size: NA; cdr3_nt: TGTGCCAGCAGCCCCTCCCTCGGACAGACTGCAACTAATGAAAAACTGTTTTTT; cdr3_aa: CASSPSLGQTATNEKLFF
d_call: TRBD2; j_call: TRBJ2-7; v_call: TRBV9; clone_size: NA; cdr3_nt: TGTGCCAGCAGCGTAGGCTGGGCGGGGGGGCCTACCGAGCAGTACTTC; cdr3_aa: CASSVGWAGGPTEQYF
d_call: NA; j_call: TRBJ2-1; v_call: TRBV5-1; clone_size: NA; cdr3_nt: TGCGCCAGCAGCTTGGGCCTACAGGGTACGATGAGGAATGAGCAGTTCTTC; cdr3_aa: CASSLGLQGTMRNEQFF
d_call: TRBD1; j_call: TRBJ1-1; v_call: TRBV3-1/TRBV3-2; clone_size: NA; cdr3_nt: TGTGCCAGCAGCCAAGAACCAGGGGGCGGCGAAGCTTTCTTT; cdr3_aa: CASSQEPGGGEAFF
d_call: NA; j_call: TRBJ2-5; v_call: TRBV7-2; clone_size: NA; cdr3_nt: TGTGCCAGCAGCTTCGGAGTCCAAGAGACCCAGTACTTC; cdr3_aa: CASSFGVQETQYF
d_call: TRBD1; j_call: TRBJ1-6; v_call: TRBV30; clone_size: NA; cdr3_nt: TGTGCCTGGATTTCGATCGACCCGGGACAGGGGGCGCACAATTCACCCCTCCACTTT; cdr3_aa: CAWISIDPGQGAHNSPLHF
d_call: NA; j_call: TRBJ2-7; v_call: TRBV28; clone_size: NA; cdr3_nt: TGTGCCAGCAGTCCGCGACAGGATTCCTACGAGCAGTACTTC; cdr3_aa: CASSPRQDSYEQYF
d_call: NA; j_call: TRBJ2-7; v_call: TRBV5-6; clone_size: once; cdr3_nt: TGTGCCAGCAGCTTGGCCGGGACTGGTACCTACGAGCAGTACTTC; cdr3_aa: CASSLAGTGTYEQYF